This T cell receptor (beta chain) was obtained from a study of shared clonotypes between healthy human individuals. The method was immunoSEQ multiplex PCR; TCRdb's version includes in-frame clones alone and lacks a portion of them. The sample consists of about 560,000 clones, 70% to 80% of them appearing once. CDR1 is LGHNA and CDR2 is YNFKEQ in the germline V gene. Trimming removed 4 bases at V and 0 bases at J, with 12 bases between. The CDR3 is made up of 16 amino acids. The origin of this receptor is a woman aged 40-49 years in good health. Some clones in this sample may be carry-over from other donors' samples. The rearrangement links TRBV4-2 to TRBJ2-2, with D maybe TRBD1 (5 bases). Sequenced: PBMCs. The CDR3 sequence: CASSPRGTSNTGELFF. The CDR3 DNA reads TGTGCCAGCAGCCCAAGGGGCACTTCGAACACCGGGGAGCTGTTTTTT.